This is a list of T cell receptor beta chains from one sample in a study of blood T cell repertoires in COVID-19. Using immunoSEQ multiplex PCR, the repertoire was profiled, and TCRdb retains in-frame clones only, with some absent. The table shows about 360,000 clones, with around 86% occurring only once. Source material: peripheral blood. These receptors came from a human donor in a cohort sampled during active COVID-19. CDR3s include the opening cysteine and the closing phenylalanine or tryptophan. The D gene is left open where the match is weak. Not every row has a clone size; where given, it reads once, few, many or a size class.

clone_size j_call d_call v_call cdr3_aa cdr3_nt
. TRBJ2-7 TRBD1 TRBV2 CASSTPGQGNSYEQYF TGTGCCAGCAGCACACCGGGACAGGGGAATTCCTACGAGCAGTACTTC
. TRBJ1-4 . TRBV4-1 CASSQGAFNEKLFF TGCGCCAGCAGCCAAGGGGCCTTTAATGAAAAACTGTTTTTT
. TRBJ1-5 . TRBV6-6 CASSTGRRNQPQHF TGTGCCAGCAGTACAGGTCGTCGCAATCAGCCCCAGCATTTT
. TRBJ2-1 TRBD1 TRBV10-1 CASSGGTGSYNEQFF TGCGCCAGCAGTGGGGGGACAGGCTCCTACAATGAGCAGTTCTTC
. TRBJ1-6 TRBD1 TRBV28 CASRPGTVSSPLHF TGTGCCAGCAGGCCCGGGACAGTTTCTTCACCCCTCCACTTT
. TRBJ2-1 . TRBV18 CASSPSVGSGSSSYNEQFF TGTGCCAGCTCACCATCTGTGGGGAGCGGGTCTAGCTCCTACAATGAGCAGTTCTTC
. TRBJ2-2 . TRBV6-5 CASNPRSGELFF TGTGCCAGCAACCCTCGGAGTGGGGAGCTGTTTTTT
. TRBJ1-3 . TRBV7-9 CASSPPGLNTGNTIYF TGTGCCAGCAGCCCCCCAGGGCTAAACACTGGAAACACCATATATTTT
. TRBJ1-2 TRBD1 TRBV5-4 CASSPMTGTLNYGYTF TGTGCCAGCAGCCCGATGACAGGGACCCTAAACTATGGCTACACCTTC
. TRBJ2-6 . TRBV5-1 CASSLGQSLSGANVLTF TGCGCCAGCAGCTTGGGACAGAGCCTCTCTGGGGCCAACGTCCTGACTTTC
. TRBJ2-3 TRBD2 TRBV19 CASRAGGADTQYF TGTGCCAGTAGAGCGGGGGGGGCCGATACGCAGTATTTT
. TRBJ2-1 . TRBV6-5 CASIGPGPRERKQFF TGTGCCAGCATCGGGCCAGGGCCCCGGGAGAGGAAGCAGTTCTTC
. TRBJ1-5 . TRBV12-3/TRBV12-4 CASSTQGFQPQHF TGTGCCAGCAGTACCCAGGGGTTCCAGCCCCAGCATTTT
once TRBJ1-6 . TRBV30 CAWAYSRSYNSPLHF TGTGCCTGGGCTTATTCGCGCTCCTATAATTCACCCCTCCACTTT
once TRBJ2-3 . TRBV6-1 CASSESLVDTQYF TGTGCCAGCAGTGAGTCTCTCGTGGATACGCAGTATTTT
few TRBJ1-1 . TRBV19 CASSARSEAFF TGTGCCAGTAGTGCCAGGTCTGAAGCTTTCTTT
. TRBJ2-1 . TRBV3-1/TRBV3-2 CASSLARRSYNEQFF TGTGCCAGCAGCCTAGCGAGGAGGTCCTACAATGAGCAGTTCTTC
. TRBJ1-1 . TRBV10-3 CAYSTRENTEAFF TGTGCCTACTCAACCCGGGAGAACACTGAAGCTTTCTTT
. TRBJ1-2 . TRBV11-2 CASSLVTLGGGDYGYTF TGTGCCAGCAGCTTAGTGACCTTGGGGGGAGGAGACTATGGCTACACCTTC
. TRBJ2-5 . TRBV5-6 CASSWLRETQYF TGTGCCAGCAGCTGGCTTCGAGAGACCCAGTACTTC
. TRBJ2-1 TRBD1 TRBV11-3 CASSQGQGTLQFF TGTGCCAGCAGCCAGGGACAGGGAACCCTGCAGTTCTTC
. TRBJ1-1 . TRBV5-5 CASSLGVGMNTEAFF TGTGCCAGCAGCTTGGGGGTGGGCATGAACACTGAAGCTTTCTTT
. TRBJ2-7 TRBD2 TRBV20-1 CSASIGLAGREQYF TGCAGTGCTAGTATAGGACTAGCGGGACGCGAGCAGTACTTC
. TRBJ1-2 . TRBV4-1 CASSQDQGNNYGYTF TGCGCCAGCAGCCAAGATCAGGGCAATAACTATGGCTACACCTTC
. TRBJ1-4 . TRBV2 CASSDRRAMGEKLFF TGTGCCAGCAGTGACAGGAGGGCCATGGGAGAAAAACTGTTTTTT
. TRBJ2-6 . TRBV6-1 CASSDPFSGANVLTF TGTGCCAGCAGTGACCCTTTCTCTGGGGCCAACGTCCTGACTTTC
. TRBJ2-5 TRBD1 TRBV11-3 CASSPNRGETQYF TGTGCCAGCAGCCCGAACAGGGGAGAGACCCAGTACTTC
. TRBJ2-3 . TRBV5-1 CASSLDGSTDTQYF TGCGCCAGCAGCTTGGACGGTAGTACAGATACGCAGTATTTT
. TRBJ2-1 . TRBV4-1 CASSQGNAGSYNEQFF TGCGCCAGCAGCCAAGGAAATGCGGGCTCCTACAATGAGCAGTTCTTC
. TRBJ2-4 TRBD1 TRBV7-2 CASSLVTTGKNIQYF TGTGCCAGCAGCTTAGTCACGACAGGGAAAAACATTCAGTACTTC
. TRBJ2-2 TRBD1 TRBV5-4 CASSRGRGPGELFF TGTGCCAGCAGCCGCGGCAGGGGGCCCGGGGAGCTGTTTTTT
. TRBJ1-5 . TRBV4-1 CASSQVLRETGRGPNQPQHF TGCGCCAGCAGCCAAGTATTAAGAGAGACGGGCAGGGGCCCCAATCAGCCCCAGCATTTT
. TRBJ1-2 TRBD1 TRBV30 CALNLDRDYGYTF TGTGCCCTAAACCTCGACAGGGACTATGGCTACACCTTC
. TRBJ2-1 TRBD1 TRBV19 CASSIGGQGANEQFF TGTGCCAGTAGTATAGGGGGACAGGGGGCCAATGAGCAGTTCTTC
. TRBJ2-7 . TRBV24-1 CATSDTTSGSYEQYF TGTGCCACCAGTGACACCACGAGCGGATCCTACGAGCAGTACTTC
. TRBJ2-7 . TRBV7-9 CASSRDTVYEQYF TGTGCCAGCAGTCGGGACACCGTCTACGAGCAGTACTTC
. TRBJ1-2 . TRBV19 CASSGRQSFYGYTF TGTGCCAGTAGTGGCCGACAGTCTTTCTATGGCTACACCTTC
once TRBJ2-6 . TRBV30 CAHRGGLGANVLTF TGTGCCCATAGGGGGGGGCTCGGGGCCAACGTCCTGACTTTC
once TRBJ1-1 . TRBV6-4 CASSGPGENTEAFF TGTGCCAGCAGTGGGCCAGGGGAGAACACTGAAGCTTTCTTT
. TRBJ2-5 . TRBV5-6 CASSLLDETQYF TGTGCCAGCAGCTTACTAGATGAGACCCAGTACTTC
. TRBJ2-3 TRBD2 TRBV11-3 CASSPGNWTSGGTRDTQYF TGTGCCAGCAGCCCCGGAAACTGGACTAGCGGGGGCACCAGGGATACGCAGTATTTT
few TRBJ2-7 TRBD1 TRBV19 CASSPDRGHIYEQYF TGTGCCAGTAGCCCAGACAGGGGGCATATATACGAGCAGTACTTC
. TRBJ2-5 . TRBV7-9 CASSLSPGSPYF TGTGCCAGCAGCTTAAGTCCCGGGAGCCCGTACTTC
. TRBJ2-1 . TRBV7-3 CASSLTSGAPSSYNEQFF TGTGCCAGCAGCTTAACTAGCGGAGCCCCTAGCTCCTACAATGAGCAGTTCTTC
. TRBJ2-1 TRBD1 TRBV27 CASSPRTGLDEQFF TGTGCCAGCAGTCCCCGGACAGGGTTGGATGAGCAGTTCTTC
. TRBJ1-1 TRBD1 TRBV30 CAWSGQGRTEAFF TGTGCCTGGAGCGGACAGGGGCGAACTGAAGCTTTCTTT
. TRBJ2-2 . TRBV8-2 CGSTSAALEEMGNTGELFF TGTGGCAGCACATCCGCAGCCCTAGAGGAGATGGGGAACACCGGGGAGCTGTTTTTT
. TRBJ1-2 TRBD1 TRBV7-9 CASTLGAGGLGYTF TGTGCCAGCACCCTCGGGGCAGGGGGCCTTGGCTACACCTTC
many TRBJ2-3 . TRBV7-2 CASSLALTDTQYF TGTGCCAGCAGCTTGGCCCTCACAGATACGCAGTATTTT
. TRBJ2-5 . TRBV9 CASSVGVGETQYF TGTGCCAGCAGCGTAGGAGTCGGGGAGACCCAGTACTTC
. TRBJ2-1 . TRBV7-8 CASSYRSLGVGINNEQFF TGTGCCAGCAGCTATCGAAGTCTAGGGGTGGGGATTAACAATGAGCAGTTCTTC
once TRBJ2-1 . TRBV5-8 CASKERDTYNEQFF TGTGCCAGCAAGGAGCGGGACACCTACAATGAGCAGTTCTTC
. TRBJ1-6 . TRBV6-6 CASSYSIESPLHF TGTGCCAGCAGTTACTCGATTGAGTCACCCCTCCACTTT
. TRBJ1-2 TRBD1 TRBV5-6 CASSLDRGPSAF TGTGCCAGCAGCTTGGATAGGGGGCCCTCCGCCTTC